This TCR beta chain came from a study of CD8 T cells in ankylosing spondylitis. Whole-study findings and limits: As reported, disease-linked clones showed significant enrichment in matched ankylosing spondylitis synovial fluid.

This clonotype came up a few times. Its antigen remains unidentified. V was trimmed by 1 base and J by 2 bases, leaving 11 bases between them. The length of the CDR3 is 14 residues. In germline, CDR1 is SQVTM, CDR2 ANQGSEA. As the method for making TCR beta libraries, quantitative 5'-RACE with molecular barcodes was used. Via MiXCR, TCRdb re-called the 5' RACE reads, giving one row per CDR3 protein. This sample has 250,000 to 300,000 distinct CDR3 sequences, with roughly 20% found just once. The source material was blood, either unsorted or a sorted T cell fraction (not recorded which). The TCR comes from a male donor with ankylosing spondylitis or in good health (not recorded which). This chain links TRBV29-1 with TRBJ2-5; D not certain. CDR3: CSVEGWATQETQYF. The CDR3, as DNA: TGCAGCGTTGAAGGTTGGGCTACTCAAGAGACCCAGTACTTC.